This TCR beta chain was sequenced in a study of human T cells and chemical hapten exposure. Via MiXCR, TCRdb re-called the RACE reads, giving one row per CDR3 protein. The sample holds some 250,000 distinct CDR3 sequences, around 7.7% seen once. As to time point: pre-sensitization, week 0. Treatment specified: therapeutic diphenylcyclopropenone sensitization with weekly scalp DPC. Note on this clonotype: What it binds is not known.

The CDR3 runs 15 residues. V was pared by 5 bases and J by 5 bases, with 7 bases of the junction left unmatched. Study outcomes and limitations: PT1 expanded TCR numbers tracked positively with patch test score.

The sequencing here drew on whole blood, taken in connection with sensitization to the hapten diphenylcyclopropenone (DPC). This clonotype was obtained from a man aged 18 to 30 with alopecia areata. Some clones in this sample may be carry-over from other donors' samples. This sequence joins TRBV12-3 or TRBV12-4 and TRBJ1-3, with TRBD1 matching 9 bases. The CDR3 region is CASSEGTGRRNTIYF. CDR3 sequence (DNA): TGTGCCAGCAGTGAGGGGACAGGGAGAAGAAACACCATATATTTT.